A single sample is the source of the 28 T cell receptor beta chains below, sequenced in a study of CD8+CD57+ T cells in acquired aplastic anemia listed by TCRdb under 2018. Sequenced using an Illumina HiSeq 2000. Genomic DNA was used as template for profiling of TCR beta VDJ combinations and CDR3 sequences. Using fastp trimming at Q25 and MiXCR clonotype assembly, TCRdb reanalyzed the public sequencing data and kept in-frame beta chains. Every CDR3 protein is listed once, alongside the most common genes and DNA of its rows. The sample data list 150,000 to 200,000 distinct CDR3 sequences, and under 75% of these were observed just once. The top ten hold 45% to 50% of the sample. Specimen: sorted CD4+, CD8+, or CD8+CD57+ T cells (not recorded which) from PBMCs. All receptors come from a human donor in good health.

This clonotype has only a few counts. The chain joins TRBV7-9 to TRBJ1-6; no clear D gene. The V end was cut by 7 bases, the J end by 7 bases, with 8 bases between. Germline-derived CDR1 and CDR2 are SEHNR and FQNEAQ (reference sequence). CDR3 length: 12 amino acids. CDR3 sequence (DNA): TGTGCCAGCACTGGCTGGAATTCACCCCTCCACTTT. Protein sequence: CASTGWNSPLHF.

Ten or more counts support this clonotype. The J gene is TRBJ2-7, the V gene TRBV20-1; 8 positions match TRBD2. Trimming cost V 6 bases and J 6 bases; bases outside gene matches: 10. Germline assignment: CDR1 DFQATT and CDR2 SNEGSKA (reference sequence). The CDR3 length is 13 residues. In nucleotides, the CDR3 is TGCAGTGCCAGGTCAGCGGGAGACGGCGAGCAGTACTTC. Amino acids: CSARSAGDGEQYF.

Remarks on this clonotype: The junction and the germline gene differ at one end; a read error may be behind it. V is TRBV3-1 and J is TRBJ1-5; 8 nucleotides line up with TRBD1. CDR3 length equals 17 residues. CDR1 and CDR2 from the germline V gene are LGHDT and YNNKEL (reference sequence). The chain's CDR3 is CASSQDTGGLSSQPQHF. DNA of the CDR3: TGTGCCAGCAGCCAAGACACAGGGGGATTAAGCAGTCAGCCCCAGCATTTT.

This clonotype was detected many times. The chain employs TRBV7-2 and TRBJ2-7; TRBD1 aligns across 7 bases. The CDR3 sequence is 16 residues long. Per germline, CDR1 SGHTA and CDR2 FQGNSA. With V trimmed by 0 bases and J by 1 base, 6 bases remained unmatched. In DNA, the CDR3 is TGTGCCAGCAGCTTAGCTTACCGGACAGGTTCCTACGAGCAGTACTTC. Residues: CASSLAYRTGSYEQYF.

This clonotype appeared a few times. The V and J genes are TRBV7-8 and TRBJ1-1; 8 bases map to TRBD1. Per germline, CDR1 SGHVS and CDR2 FQNEAQ. V gave up 5 bases and J gave up 1 base; unmatched junction bases: 3. CDR3 size: 14 residues. CDR3 in DNA: TGTGCCAGCAGCGTGACAGGGGAGAACACTGAAGCTTTCTTT. As protein: CASSVTGENTEAFF.

This clonotype was recorded a few times. The rearrangement uses TRBV6-5 and TRBJ2-3, with 8 nucleotides matching TRBD2. Per germline, CDR1 MNHEY and CDR2 SVGAGI. This CDR3 has 14 amino acids. V lost 3 bases and J lost 5; bases outside the gene matches: 4. The CDR3 nucleotides are TGTGCCAGCAGTTATGGCGGGGGGCGAGATACGCAGTATTTT. Translating gives CASSYGGGRDTQYF.

This clonotype showed up just a few times. The chain links TRBV6-2 or TRBV6-3 to TRBJ1-5; TRBD1 might be the D (5 bases). Per germline, CDR1 MNHEY and CDR2 SVGEGT. The CDR3 covers 16 residues. V lost 2 bases and J lost 2, with 13 bases in between. This chain's CDR3 is CASSYPAGGGNQPQHF. DNA for the CDR3: TGTGCCAGCAGTTACCCGGCGGGAGGGGGCAATCAGCCCCAGCATTTT.

J is TRBJ2-5 and V is TRBV12-3 or TRBV12-4, with 8 bases aligning to TRBD1. The CDR3 runs 16 residues. Trimming at V came to 5 bases and at J to 3 bases, leaving 11 bases not matched to a gene. DNA for the CDR3: TGTGCCAGCAGTCCCCGCAGGGGACAGGAAGAAGAGACCCAGTACTTC. This gives the protein CASSPRRGQEEETQYF.

This chain uses TRBV19 with TRBJ2-7; D call uncertain. The germline V gene encodes CDR1 LNHDA and CDR2 SQIVND (reference sequence). V lost 4 bases and J 0 bases, leaving 7 bases between the germline ends. CDR3 length: 13 amino acids. CDR3 in DNA: TGTGCCAGTAGTACCCGGAACTCCTACGAGCAGTACTTC. Protein product: CASSTRNSYEQYF.

The chain is built from TRBV2 and TRBJ1-1; D perhaps matches TRBD1 (5 bases). The CDR3 sequence is 16 residues long. Germline CDR1 SNHLY, CDR2 FYNNEI. V lost 6 bases and J 5 bases, leaving 22 bases between the germline ends. The CDR3 DNA reads as TGTGCCAGCAGCTTAGCGCTGGGGGGAGGCGGGACTGAAGCTTTCTTT. It codes for CASSLALGGGGTEAFF.

Ten or more counts support this clonotype. In DNA, the CDR3 is TGCGCCAGCAGCTGGACAGGGGGTACCTACGAGCAGTACTTC. This gives the protein CASSWTGGTYEQYF. This chain links TRBV5-1 with TRBJ2-7; 10 bases are shared with TRBD1. Unmatched junction bases numbered 2, after V lost 3 bases and J lost 2 bases. The germline V gene encodes CDR1 SGHRS and CDR2 YFSETQ. This CDR3 comprises 14 residues.

This clonotype was observed many times. This chain joins TRBV11-3 and TRBJ2-6, with D uncertain. With 5 bases removed from V and 0 bases from J, the gap between germline ends came to 5 bases. The germline gives CDR1 SGHNT, CDR2 YENEEA. The CDR3 has 14 residues. The CDR3 is CASSGSSGANVLTF. For the CDR3, the DNA is TGTGCCAGCAGCGGCAGCTCTGGGGCCAACGTCCTGACTTTC.

This clonotype was observed a few times. V usage is TRBV5-8 and J usage is TRBJ1-6, with no clear D. This CDR3 comprises 14 residues. The V end lost 2 bases, the J end lost 10 bases, and 13 bases lay between the germline ends. Germline V lookup: CDR1 SGHTS, CDR2 YDEGEE. In DNA, the CDR3 is TGTGCCAGCAGCTTCCTGACTCCGGGATCACCCCTCCACTTT. Translation: CASSFLTPGSPLHF. The full variable domain, its missing parts supplied by reference TRBV5-8 and TRBJ1-6, is EAGVTQSPTHLIKTRGQQATLRCSPISGHTSVYWYQQALGLGLQFLLWYDEGEERNRGNFPPRFSGRQFPNYSSELNVNALELEDSALYLCASSFLTPGSPLHFGNGTRLTVT.

This chain uses TRBV7-9 with TRBJ1-2, with D perhaps TRBD1 (5 bases). Germline-derived CDR1 and CDR2 are SEHNR and FQNEAQ (reference sequence). Trimming removed 1 base at V and 3 bases at J, with 12 bases between. This CDR3 spans 15 amino acids. CDR3 sequence: CASSLGVAGHYGYTF. In DNA, the CDR3 is TGTGCCAGCAGCTTAGGCGTGGCAGGGCACTATGGCTACACCTTC. Full variable domain (missing parts from reference TRBV7-9 and TRBJ1-2): DTGVSQNPRHKITKRGQNVTFRCDPISEHNRLYWYRQTLGQGPEFLTYFQNEAQLEKSRLLSDRFSAERPKGSFSTLEIQRTEQGDSAMYLCASSLGVAGHYGYTFGSGTRLTVV.

This clonotype was counted at least ten times. DNA of the CDR3: TGCAGTGCTAACGACGGGACAGAACATCAGCCCCAGCATTTT. As protein: CSANDGTEHQPQHF. The chain couples TRBV20-1 to TRBJ1-5; 7 bases line up with TRBD1. The CDR3 consists of 14 residues. The V gene end was trimmed by 4 bases and the J gene end by 5 bases; junction bases not matched to a gene: 8. Germline values: CDR1 DFQATT, CDR2 SNEGSKA (reference sequence).

The chain recombines TRBV24-1 with TRBJ1-6, with 10 bases that match TRBD1. The V and J ends lost 5 bases and 7 bases, in that order; junction bases with no gene match: 10. Germline V gene data show CDR1 as KGHDR and CDR2 as SFDVKD. The CDR3 sequence is 17 residues long. The chain's CDR3 is CATSGTTGGVKNSPLHF. CDR3 in DNA: TGTGCCACCAGTGGTACGACAGGGGGCGTGAAGAATTCACCCCTCCACTTT.

This chain uses TRBV15 with TRBJ2-7; TRBD1 is a possible D gene (5 bases). This CDR3 spans 14 amino acids. Germline V lookup: CDR1 LNHNV, CDR2 YYDKDF (reference sequence). Trimming shortened V by 0 bases and J by 2 bases, and 8 bases separated the two germline ends. This CDR3 is CATSRDHRPYEQYF. The CDR3 DNA sequence: TGTGCCACCAGCAGAGATCACAGGCCCTACGAGCAGTACTTC.

In its sample, this clonotype was seen a few times. The chain joins TRBV5-1 to TRBJ2-7, with D uncertain. This CDR3 region has 14 residues. The germline V gene encodes CDR1 SGHRS and CDR2 YFSETQ. Trimming cost V 3 bases and J 0 bases, with 10 bases left between them. The CDR3 sequence is CASSSYPGSYEQYF. DNA for the CDR3: TGCGCCAGCAGCTCCTACCCAGGCTCCTACGAGCAGTACTTC. Full variable domain (missing parts from reference TRBV5-1 and TRBJ2-7): KAGVTQTPRYLIKTRGQQVTLSCSPISGHRSVSWYQQTPGQGLQFLFEYFSETQRNKGNFPGRFSGRQFSNSRSEMNVSTLELGDSALYLCASSSYPGSYEQYFGPGTRLTVT.

This clonotype was picked up a small number of times. The gene calls are TRBV24-1 and TRBJ2-7; TRBD2 might be the D (5 bases). Deletions cut 0 bases from V and 1 base from J, with 12 bases between. The length of the CDR3 is 16 residues. Looked up from germline, CDR1 is KGHDR and CDR2 is SFDVKD. CDR3 loop: CATSDLLGGGSYEQYF. The CDR3 DNA follows: TGTGCCACCAGTGATTTGTTGGGTGGCGGGTCCTACGAGCAGTACTTC.

The CDR3 reads CASSWGINTEAFF. The DNA for the CDR3 is TGTGCCAGCAGCTGGGGAATCAACACTGAAGCTTTCTTT. This chain joins TRBV7-9 and TRBJ1-1, with D uncertain. V shed 4 bases and J shed 2 bases, with 8 bases lying between them. The germline V gene encodes CDR1 SEHNR and CDR2 FQNEAQ (reference sequence). The CDR3 is made up of 13 amino acids.

This clonotype was counted ten times or more. The gene calls are TRBV6-5 and TRBJ2-3; D remains unclear. The CDR3 has 13 residues. The V and J ends lost 6 bases and 6 bases respectively, with 13 bases between them. Germline V gives CDR1 MNHEY, CDR2 SVGAGI. CDR3 DNA: TGTGCCAGCAGCAAACTGCTTGGTGATACGCAGTATTTT. This codes for CASSKLLGDTQYF.

V is TRBV15 and J is TRBJ2-2; D perhaps matches TRBD1 (5 bases). The germline V gene encodes CDR1 LNHNV and CDR2 YYDKDF (reference sequence). Trimming cost V 0 bases and J 5 bases, with 13 bases left between them. This CDR3 has 16 amino acids. CDR3 nucleotides: TGTGCCACCAGCAGAGAACCCCAGGGTGGAACCGGGGAGCTGTTTTTT. Translating it yields CATSREPQGGTGELFF.

This chain links TRBV20-1 with TRBJ2-7; the D gene is possibly TRBD1 (7 bases). V dropped 3 bases and J dropped 9 bases, with 18 bases sitting between them. The CDR3 contains 13 residues. Germline values: CDR1 DFQATT, CDR2 SNEGSKA (reference sequence). CDR3 residues: CSASARQGGGQYF. CDR3 sequence (DNA): TGCAGTGCTAGTGCTCGCCAGGGGGGAGGGCAGTACTTC.

The CDR3 spells CATGGEVRATDTQYF. The CDR3 region has the DNA TGTGCCACGGGTGGGGAGGTTAGGGCCACAGATACGCAGTATTTT. The chain has TRBV24-1 and TRBJ2-3, with a tentative D call TRBD2 (6 bases). Trimming cost V 10 bases and J 2 bases, with 18 bases left between them. Germline CDR1 and CDR2: KGHDR and SFDVKD. The CDR3 loop spans 15 amino acids.

The chain is built from TRBV20-1 and TRBJ2-7; TRBD2 matches at 11 bases. V lost 1 base, J lost 4 bases, and 3 bases stayed unmatched. The CDR3 is 14 residues long. The germline V gene encodes CDR1 DFQATT and CDR2 SNEGSKA (reference sequence). DNA of the CDR3: TGCAGTGCTAGAGTGACTAGCGGGGATTACGAGCAGTACTTC. It translates to CSARVTSGDYEQYF.

The sample holds many counts of this clonotype. This chain joins TRBV6-1 and TRBJ2-7; D is ambiguous. Trimming pared 2 bases from V and 2 bases from J, leaving 10 bases between. The V gene's germline CDR1 is MNHNS and CDR2 SASEGT. The CDR3 is 14 amino acids. CDR3: CASSEYAGTYEQYF. CDR3 DNA sequence: TGTGCCAGCAGTGAATATGCTGGGACCTACGAGCAGTACTTC.

The chain links TRBV24-1 to TRBJ2-7; TRBD1 aligns across 9 bases. The V gene end was trimmed by 3 bases and the J gene end by 5 bases; junction bases not matched to a gene: 7. The CDR3 covers 15 residues. Germline CDR1 and CDR2: KGHDR and SFDVKD. As DNA, the CDR3 is TGTGCCACCAGTGATAAACAGGGGGCTCTCGACGAGCAGTACTTC. The encoded protein is CATSDKQGALDEQYF.

V gene TRBV20-1 combines with J gene TRBJ2-7; tentatively, D is TRBD1 (7 bases). Trimming stripped 4 bases from V and 1 base from J, with 14 bases between. This CDR3 is built from 14 residues. Germline values: CDR1 DFQATT, CDR2 SNEGSKA (reference sequence). The CDR3 DNA is TGCAGTGCTATTGGCGGGACAGATTCCTACGAGCAGTACTTC. It specifies CSAIGGTDSYEQYF.